Shown below are 31 T cell receptor beta chains from a single sample sequenced in a study of vaccination and CD4 T cells after COVID-19. These receptors' targets are unknown. Treatment indicated: approximately nine-day PBMC culture with coronavirus spike peptide pools or control peptides (ViraFEST assay). The study sequenced cultured CD4+ T cell DNA using the Oncomine TCR Beta short-read assay. Using its own MiXCR run on the PCR reads, TCRdb lists one record per CDR3 protein. This repertoire shows about 21,000 distinct CDR3 sequences, 40% to 50% found once; its top ten account for 4% to 4.5%. The input for sequencing was CD4+ T cells from blood, cultured in vitro, taken before SARS-CoV-2 vaccination. The receptors shown here come from a human donor who had recovered from COVID-19.

This clonotype was recorded a few times. This rearrangement joins TRBV20-1 to TRBJ1-2; 11 bases line up with TRBD1. Looked up from germline, CDR1 is DFQATT and CDR2 is SNEGSKA (reference sequence). CDR3 size: 18 residues. The J segment lost 0 bases and the V segment lost 0 bases, leaving 9 bases of the junction unmatched. In DNA, the CDR3 is TGCAGTGCTAGAGATGCGGGGACAGGGGGTGCTACTAACTATGGCTACACCTTC. This translates into CSARDAGTGGATNYGYTF.

The CDR3 spells CASSAEASTDTQYF. DNA for the CDR3: TGTGCCAGCAGCGCCGAGGCGAGCACAGATACGCAGTATTTT. The chain joins TRBV7-2 to TRBJ2-3, with D unclear. The CDR3 spans 14 residues. The germline V gene encodes CDR1 SGHTA and CDR2 FQGNSA. V was cut by 5 bases and J by 0 bases, with 9 bases left in between.

V usage is TRBV27 and J usage is TRBJ2-1; 9 bases fit TRBD1. The CDR3 consists of 14 residues. CDR1 and CDR2 from the germline V gene are MNHEY and SMNVEV (reference sequence). J gave up 9 bases and V 5 bases, and 8 bases lay outside the gene matches. The DNA for the CDR3 is TGTGCCAGCAGTCCCCAGACAGGGGGATCTGAGCAGTTCTTC. Residues: CASSPQTGGSEQFF.

This clonotype was detected a few times. The gene calls are TRBV15 and TRBJ2-6; D could derive from TRBD1 or TRBD2 (7 bases each). The V gene lost 3 bases and the J gene lost 2 bases, with 17 bases spanning the gap. The CDR3 sequence is 18 residues long. Per the germline V gene, CDR1 is LNHNV and CDR2 is YYDKDF (reference sequence). CDR3 in DNA: TGTGCCACCAGCAGGTTCCCCAGGGGGGGGGCTGGGGCCAACGTCCTGACTTTC. It is translated as CATSRFPRGGAGANVLTF.

V is TRBV9 and J is TRBJ1-1, with D unresolved. CDR3 length: 15 amino acids. V dropped 2 bases and J dropped 1 base, with 12 bases sitting between them. The germline gives CDR1 SGDLS, CDR2 YYNGEE. The CDR3 sequence: CASSVKAQRNTEAFF. Here the CDR3 DNA reads TGTGCCAGCAGCGTTAAGGCACAGCGGAACACTGAAGCTTTCTTT.

This clonotype was recorded a few times. The rearrangement uses TRBV27 and TRBJ1-1, with a weak D call TRBD1 (6 bases). The germline CDR1 and CDR2 sequences are MNHEY and SMNVEV (reference sequence). V dropped 5 bases and J dropped 3 bases, with 10 bases sitting between them. This CDR3 has 13 residues. This chain's CDR3 is CASSPYRDTEAFF. As DNA, the CDR3 is TGTGCCAGCAGTCCCTACAGGGACACTGAAGCTTTCTTT.

The chain joins TRBV11-2 to TRBJ1-1, with 8 bases lining up with TRBD1. J lost 9 bases, V lost 5 bases, and 20 bases had no gene match. The CDR3 is made up of 17 amino acids. The germline gives CDR1 SGHAT, CDR2 FQNNGV. The CDR3 bases are TGTGCCAGCAGCGAACCCACCTCCGGGACAGGACTACTTAAAGCTTTCTTT. This translates into CASSEPTSGTGLLKAFF.

This clonotype was counted only a few times. The CDR3 nucleotides are TGTGCCAGTAGTATAGGCCCGAGGAGCGGGGGGCAAGAGACCCAGTACTTC. It yields the protein CASSIGPRSGGQETQYF. The chain joins TRBV19 to TRBJ2-5; 9 positions match TRBD2. Germline V CDR1 and CDR2: LNHDA, SQIVND (reference sequence). This CDR3 is 17 amino acids long. Unmatched junction bases numbered 8, after V lost 1 base and J lost 2 bases.

This clonotype was detected only a few times. This chain joins TRBV30 and TRBJ1-6, with TRBD1 as a possible D gene (5 bases). Looked up from germline, CDR1 is GTSNPN and CDR2 is SVGIG (reference sequence). The V and J ends lost 7 bases and 12 bases respectively, with 22 bases between them. The CDR3 sequence is 14 residues long. CDR3 region: CASAYGTGQGPLHF. The DNA for the CDR3 is TGTGCCTCCGCATATGGCACCGGGCAGGGACCCCTCCACTTT.

V is TRBV11-2 and J is TRBJ2-7; 8 bases map to TRBD1. CDR1 and CDR2 from the germline V gene are SGHAT and FQNNGV. This CDR3 is built from 14 residues. The J segment lost 0 bases and the V segment lost 8 bases, leaving 6 bases of the junction unmatched. This CDR3 reads CASSRDRISYEQYF. The CDR3 bases are TGTGCCAGCTCCCGGGACAGGATCTCCTACGAGCAGTACTTC.

CDR3 coding DNA: TGCAGCGTTGTCAGAAGTAGCTATGGCTACACCTTC. The encoded protein is CSVVRSSYGYTF. The genes are TRBV29-1 and TRBJ1-2; D gene unclear. The V end lost 4 bases, the J end lost 4 bases, and 10 bases lay between the germline ends. Germline CDR1 is SQVTM and CDR2 is ANQGSEA. CDR3 size: 12 residues.

V gene TRBV7-2 combines with J gene TRBJ1-2, with 9 bases matching TRBD1. CDR3 length: 14 amino acids. The germline V gene has CDR1 SGHTA and CDR2 FQGNSA. With 1 base clipped from V and 7 bases from J, the junction kept 4 bases outside the gene matches. CDR3 sequence: CASSLGDRAFGYTF. For the CDR3, the DNA is TGTGCCAGCAGCTTAGGGGACAGGGCTTTTGGCTACACCTTC.

This clonotype was recorded a few times. V and J are TRBV19 and TRBJ1-6, with a weak D call TRBD1 (5 bases). The CDR3 contains 14 residues. The germline CDR1 and CDR2 sequences are LNHDA and SQIVND (reference sequence). Trimming left V 3 bases short and J 10 bases short, with 13 bases between. Here the CDR3 DNA reads TGTGCCAGTAGTATCACAGGAAGTCAATCACCCCTCCACTTT. This sequence encodes CASSITGSQSPLHF.

V is TRBV20-1 and J is TRBJ1-1; 10 bases match TRBD1. Germline values: CDR1 DFQATT, CDR2 SNEGSKA (reference sequence). Germline trimming cut 3 bases from V and 4 bases from J; bases unmatched to any gene: 2. This CDR3 region has 13 residues. The CDR3 protein is CSARGDRGTEAFF. CDR3 sequence (DNA): TGCAGTGCTAGGGGGGACAGGGGCACTGAAGCTTTCTTT.

This rearrangement joins TRBV15 to TRBJ1-1; D not certain. The CDR3 has 13 residues. Germline lookup yields CDR1 LNHNV and CDR2 YYDKDF (reference sequence). The V gene lost 1 base and the J gene lost 7 bases, with 10 bases spanning the gap. Here the CDR3 DNA reads TGTGCCACCAGCAGAGGTCTGGCTGTTGAAGCTTTCTTT. The encoded protein is CATSRGLAVEAFF.

This chain joins TRBV18 and TRBJ1-1, with a weak D call TRBD1 (6 bases). The CDR3 consists of 13 residues. Deletions cut 6 bases from V and 2 bases from J, with 10 bases between. The V gene's germline CDR1 is KGHSH and CDR2 LQKENI. The CDR3 protein is CASSGGANTEAFF. Here the CDR3 DNA reads TGTGCCAGCTCCGGGGGGGCCAACACTGAAGCTTTCTTT.

The chain recombines TRBV20-1 with TRBJ1-2; a possible D gene is TRBD1 (5 bases). V was cut by 2 bases and J by 2 bases, with 12 bases left in between. From germline, CDR1 is DFQATT and CDR2 SNEGSKA (reference sequence). The CDR3 is 14 residues long. For the CDR3, the DNA is TGCAGTGCTAGACCCAAGACAGCAAACTATGGCTACACCTTC. This translates into CSARPKTANYGYTF.

V gene TRBV6-1 combines with J gene TRBJ1-2; D possibly corresponds to TRBD1 (6 bases). Germline V lookup: CDR1 MNHNS, CDR2 SASEGT. The CDR3 loop spans 14 amino acids. Trimming shortened V by 6 bases and J by 2 bases, and 13 bases separated the two germline ends. The CDR3 sequence: CASSPGGGNYGYTF. DNA for the CDR3: TGTGCCAGCAGCCCCGGGGGGGGCAACTATGGCTACACCTTC.

The chain is built from TRBV4-1 and TRBJ1-1; no clear D gene. The germline CDR1 and CDR2 sequences are MGHRA and YSYEKL. V gave up 5 bases and J gave up 4 bases, with 14 bases separating them. The CDR3 totals 14 residues. CDR3 coding DNA: TGCGCCAGCAGCGGAAGGACCGAAGCCACTGAAGCTTTCTTT. Protein: CASSGRTEATEAFF.

The chain couples TRBV11-3 to TRBJ2-5; D may match TRBD1 or TRBD2 (6 bases each). The ends were cut back, 2 bases at V and 9 bases at J, with 13 bases in the middle. The CDR3 contains 13 residues. The germline V gene encodes CDR1 SGHNT and CDR2 YENEEA. Here the CDR3 reads CASSLKGGSAQYF. Here the CDR3 DNA reads TGTGCCAGCAGCTTAAAGGGGGGATCGGCCCAGTACTTC. Combining the CDR3 with reference TRBV11-3 and TRBJ2-5 gives the whole variable domain EAGVVQSPRYKIIEKKQPVAFWCNPISGHNTLYWYLQNLGQGPELLIRYENEEAVDDSQLPKDRFSAERLKGVDSTLKIQPAELGDSAVYLCASSLKGGSAQYFGPGTRLLVL.

This chain uses TRBV20-1 with TRBJ2-2; D ambiguous. The germline V and J ends were trimmed by 0 bases and 7 bases, with 9 bases remaining between them. CDR1 DFQATT and CDR2 SNEGSKA come from the germline V gene (reference sequence). The CDR3 totals 13 residues. Written as DNA, the CDR3 is TGCAGTGCTAGAGATCCAATGGGCGGGGAGCTGTTTTTT. It yields the protein CSARDPMGGELFF.

The sample holds a few counts of this clonotype. J is TRBJ2-5 and V is TRBV7-6, with 8 bases that match TRBD1. The CDR3 consists of 15 residues. V was clipped by 3 bases and J by 4 bases; unmatched bases: 7. In germline, CDR1 is SGHVS, CDR2 FNYEAQ. The CDR3: CASSFASTGGETQYF. CDR3 in DNA: TGTGCCAGCAGCTTTGCCAGTACAGGGGGAGAGACCCAGTACTTC. The variable domain in full, completed from reference TRBV7-6 and TRBJ2-5, reads GAGVSQSPRYKVTKRGQDVALRCDPISGHVSLYWYRQALGQGPEFLTYFNYEAQQDKSGLPNDRFSAERPEGSISTLTIQRTEQRDSAMYRCASSFASTGGETQYFGPGTRLLVL.

The table lists this clonotype with a count of one. The V call is TRBV6-1, the J call TRBJ2-7; maybe TRBD1 (6 bases). The germline V gene has CDR1 MNHNS and CDR2 SASEGT. The CDR3 spans 18 residues. Trimming took 8 bases from V and 0 from J, leaving 26 bases between them. CDR3 DNA: TGTGCCAGCGCAAAGGCCCTGACAGGCAAACCGAGCTCCTACGAGCAGTACTTC. Its protein is CASAKALTGKPSSYEQYF.

This clonotype was detected a few times. The V and J genes are TRBV19 and TRBJ1-2, with a weak D call TRBD1 (5 bases). Per the germline V gene, CDR1 is LNHDA and CDR2 is SQIVND (reference sequence). V shed 2 bases and J shed 0 bases, with 7 bases lying between them. The CDR3 consists of 14 residues. In DNA form, the CDR3 reads TGTGCCAGTAGTATATCGACAGCTAACTATGGCTACACCTTC. It specifies CASSISTANYGYTF.

The genes are TRBV14 and TRBJ1-6; 9 bases map to TRBD1. CDR1 is SGHDN and CDR2 is FVKESK in the germline V gene. With V trimmed by 4 bases and J by 10 bases, 5 bases remained unmatched. The CDR3 runs to 14 residues. The CDR3 protein is CASSPGQGGSPLHF. CDR3 nucleotide sequence: TGTGCCAGCAGCCCGGGACAGGGCGGATCACCCCTCCACTTT.

This chain uses TRBV28 with TRBJ2-3; TRBD2 matches 8 bases. This CDR3 comprises 14 residues. From germline, CDR1 is MDHEN and CDR2 SYDVKM. J was trimmed by 2 bases and V by 6 bases; bases with no gene match: 4. This CDR3 is CASRAGLVTDTQYF. DNA of the CDR3: TGTGCCAGCAGAGCGGGACTAGTCACAGATACGCAGTATTTT.

This chain uses TRBV6-1 with TRBJ1-5, with 7 bases lining up with TRBD1. CDR3 length: 14 amino acids. Per germline, CDR1 MNHNS and CDR2 SASEGT. J gave up 5 bases and V 6 bases, and 7 bases lay outside the gene matches. Here the CDR3 reads CASSRDSGHQPQHF. Here the CDR3 DNA reads TGTGCCAGCAGCAGGGACAGTGGCCATCAGCCCCAGCATTTT.

V usage is TRBV12-3 or TRBV12-4 and J usage is TRBJ1-1, with 7 bases identical to TRBD1. CDR3 length: 13 amino acids. With V trimmed by 4 bases and J by 8 bases, 7 bases remained unmatched. The CDR3 loop is CASSSLTGTEAFF. In nucleotides, the CDR3 is TGTGCCAGCAGTTCCTTGACAGGGACCGAAGCTTTCTTT.

The rearrangement joins TRBV20-1 to TRBJ1-2, with TRBD1 identical over 7 bases. Trimming removed 4 bases from V and 7 bases from J; junction bases left unmatched: 6. The CDR3 spans 12 residues. Germline V gives CDR1 DFQATT, CDR2 SNEGSKA (reference sequence). This chain's CDR3 is CSAKAGGFGYTF. In DNA, the CDR3 is TGCAGTGCTAAGGCAGGGGGTTTTGGCTACACCTTC.

Regarding this clonotype: At one end the junction does not follow the germline gene, possibly because of a read error. The chain recombines TRBV19 with TRBJ2-7; 7 bases are a match to TRBD2. The CDR3 length is 13 residues. Germline CDR1 LNHDA, CDR2 SQIVND (reference sequence). The CDR3 DNA is TGTGCCAGTAGTAAGACTCGAGCAGCGGGAACCGTCTTC. Protein sequence: CASSKTRAAGTVF.

The rearrangement uses TRBV20-1 and TRBJ2-1, with D unresolved. Trimming took 5 bases from V and 0 from J, leaving 11 bases between them. Looked up from germline, CDR1 is DFQATT and CDR2 is SNEGSKA (reference sequence). The CDR3 is made up of 14 amino acids. CDR3 in amino acids: CSAHSWSSYNEQFF. The CDR3 DNA reads TGCAGTGCTCATAGCTGGAGCTCCTACAATGAGCAGTTCTTC.